The 14 T cell receptor beta chains given below trace back to one sample, sequenced in a study of graft-versus-host responses after intestinal transplantation. Their antigens remain unidentified. Libraries were prepared by immunoSEQ multiplex PCR; TCRdb keeps only in-frame clonotypes and omits some of them. The sample includes under 95,000 clones, about 87% of them seen just once. The source was unstimulated CD4+ T cells sorted from spleen or lymph node cells, collected before transplant. The source of these receptors is a human donor who was the organ donor for an intestinal transplant.

This clone was observed a single time. The chain is built from TRBV10-3 and TRBJ1-5; tentative D call: TRBD1 (5 bases). The CDR3 consists of 12 residues. V was pared by 6 bases and J by 4 bases, with 7 bases between. Germline assignment: CDR1 ENHRY and CDR2 SYGVKD. Here the CDR3 DNA reads TGTGCCATCAGGACAGATAATCAGCCCCAGCATTTT. Translation: CAIRTDNQPQHF.

This clone appeared once. Compared with germline, one end of the junction differs, possibly owing to a read error. The chain carries TRBV29-1 and TRBJ2-7; the match to TRBD2 covers 7 bases. The CDR3 runs to 13 residues. The germline gives CDR1 SQVTM, CDR2 ANQGSEA. CDR3 protein: CSAEAGSSYEQYF. CDR3 DNA sequence: TGCAGCGCTGAAGCGGGGTCCTCCTACGAGCAGTACTTC.

The chain is built from TRBV7-2 and TRBJ2-7; 8 bases map to TRBD1. Per the germline V gene, CDR1 is SGHTA and CDR2 is FQGNSA. V was pared by 6 bases and J by 5 bases, with 9 bases of the junction left unmatched. This CDR3 is 14 amino acids long. CDR3 sequence reads: CASRRGQAADEQYF. The CDR3 DNA sequence: TGTGCCAGCAGGCGGGGACAGGCGGCAGACGAGCAGTACTTC.

The rearrangement links TRBV19 to TRBJ1-1, with 7 bases identical to TRBD1. CDR3 length: 11 residues. Germline V gene lookup returns CDR1 LNHDA and CDR2 SQIVND (reference sequence). V lost 6 bases, J lost 6 bases, and 1 base stayed unmatched. This CDR3 reads CASRTGPEAFF. CDR3 bases: TGTGCCAGTAGGACAGGGCCTGAAGCTTTCTTT.

This sequence joins TRBV7-2 and TRBJ1-2; 7 nucleotides align to TRBD1. The CDR3 has 15 residues. Germline CDR1 SGHTA, CDR2 FQGNSA. Trimming took 6 bases from V and 0 from J; bases not matched to a gene: 7. In nucleotides, the CDR3 is TGTGCCAGCAGTCAAAATCAGGGGGCTAACTATGGCTACACCTTC. Protein product: CASSQNQGANYGYTF.

V and J are TRBV21-1 and TRBJ1-2; the table's TRBD1 call for D was not verified on the DNA. TRBV21-1 is deemed a pseudogene. The CDR3 has 16 amino acids. CDR3 DNA sequence: TGTGCCAGCAGCAAAGCGATAAAAGGGGTCTGGGATGGCTACACCTTC. Translation: CASSKAIKGVWDGYTF.

This chain links TRBV7-9 with TRBJ1-1, with D unclear. Germline lookup yields CDR1 SEHNR and CDR2 FQNEAQ (reference sequence). V was cut by 5 bases and J by 1 base, with 8 bases left in between. The CDR3 contains 13 residues. The CDR3 nucleotides read TGTGCCAGCAGCCTTGAGGGGAACACTGAAGCTTTCTTT. Its translation is CASSLEGNTEAFF.

The rearrangement links TRBV6-4 to TRBJ2-3, with 9 bases matching TRBD2. Germline CDR1 and CDR2: MRHNA and SNTAGT. The CDR3 sequence is 15 residues long. Trimming cost V 5 bases and J 2 bases; bases outside gene matches: 5. CDR3 DNA sequence: TGTGCCAGCAGTCATAGCGGGAGCCCCACAGATACGCAGTATTTT. Residues: CASSHSGSPTDTQYF.

This chain links TRBV5-1 with TRBJ2-3; TRBD2 might be the D (6 bases). The CDR3 has 14 residues. V was pared by 6 bases and J by 5 bases, with 16 bases between. CDR1 is SGHRS, CDR2 YFSETQ, per germline. DNA for the CDR3: TGCGCCAGCACCCTGTCGGGGGTGCTAGATACGCAGTATTTT. It yields the protein CASTLSGVLDTQYF.

This clone has just a few counts. V and J are TRBV10-2 and TRBJ2-1; possible D gene TRBD1, 6 bases. V was clipped by 4 bases and J by 7 bases, with 8 bases between them. This CDR3 contains 12 residues. Germline loops: CDR1 WSHSY, CDR2 SAAADI. In nucleotides, the CDR3 is TGCGCCAGCAGTGGGACAGTGAATGAGCAGTTCTTC. This translates into CASSGTVNEQFF.

The chain combines TRBV4-1 with TRBJ2-5; 15 bases map to TRBD2. The V segment lost 4 bases and the J segment 3 bases; nucleotides outside the gene matches: 9. CDR3 length: 18 residues. Germline CDR1 MGHRA, CDR2 YSYEKL. The CDR3 region has the DNA TGCGCCAGCAGCCGGACTAGCGGGGGGGCCGTCGGGAAAGAGACCCAGTACTTC. It yields the protein CASSRTSGGAVGKETQYF.

The chain combines TRBV9 with TRBJ2-1; TRBD2 matches 8 bases. The germline V gene has CDR1 SGDLS and CDR2 YYNGEE. V lost 3 bases and J lost 3; bases outside the gene matches: 11. The CDR3 loop spans 17 amino acids. The DNA for the CDR3 is TGTGCCAGCAGCGCGGACACTCCGGGACTAGGCTACAATGAGCAGTTCTTC. Translation: CASSADTPGLGYNEQFF. Combining the CDR3 with reference TRBV9 and TRBJ2-1 gives the whole variable domain DSGVTQTPKHLITATGQRVTLRCSPRSGDLSVYWYQQSLDQGLQFLIQYYNGEERAKGNILERFSAQQFPDLHSELNLSSLELGDSALYFCASSADTPGLGYNEQFFGPGTRLTVL.

The gene calls are TRBV2 and TRBJ2-3, with 12 bases aligning to TRBD2. The CDR3 length is 17 residues. V was clipped by 4 bases and J by 2 bases; unmatched bases: 7. In germline, CDR1 is SNHLY, CDR2 FYNNEI. The CDR3 sequence: CASSALAGGLLTDTQYF. DNA of the CDR3: TGTGCCAGCAGTGCGCTAGCGGGGGGGCTTCTCACAGATACGCAGTATTTT. The whole variable domain, filled in from reference TRBV2 and TRBJ2-3, reads EPEVTQTPSHQVTQMGQEVILRCVPISNHLYFYWYRQILGQKVEFLVSFYNNEISEKSEIFDDQFSVERPDGSNFTLKIRSTKLEDSAMYFCASSALAGGLLTDTQYFGPGTRLTVL.

The V call is TRBV18, the J call TRBJ2-1, with unresolved D. V gave up 6 bases and J gave up 7 bases, with 13 bases separating them. Germline V CDR1 and CDR2: KGHSH, LQKENI. The CDR3 has 13 residues. In DNA form, the CDR3 reads TGTGCCAGCTCGAAAGACGGGTGGAATGAGCAGTTCTTC. The encoded protein is CASSKDGWNEQFF.